Described below is a single T cell receptor beta chain sequence and its context. The data were obtained in a study of blood T cell repertoires in COVID-19. Method: immunoSEQ multiplex PCR; TCRdb's copy keeps in-frame clones and lacks some. Among approximately 200,000 clones listed, approximately 80% were seen once. This receptor was identified in a woman aged 50 to 65 with acute or convalescent COVID-19. Sequencing was performed on peripheral blood.

In DNA form, the CDR3 reads TGTGCCAGCAGCTTAGTGGACAGGGAGTATTCACCCCTCCACTTT. As protein: CASSLVDREYSPLHF. This chain connects TRBV7-9 to TRBJ1-6, with TRBD1 matching over 8 bases. V lost 1 base, J lost 8 bases, and 4 bases stayed unmatched. Per germline, CDR1 SEHNR and CDR2 FQNEAQ (reference sequence). CDR3 length: 15 amino acids.